This entry describes one T cell receptor (beta chain). Its antigen is not known. The germline V gene encodes CDR1 SEHNR and CDR2 FQNEAQ (reference sequence). Trimming took off 2 bases at V and 2 bases at J, with 9 bases between the two ends. This CDR3 is built from 14 residues. The PCR contained 60 Vbeta and 13 Jbeta primers. Sequencing used immunoSEQ multiplex PCR; TCRdb keeps in-frame clones, though not all of them. The profile shows 100,000 to 150,000 clones, more than 65% of them singletons. This entry comes from a study of cytomegalovirus exposure and HLA in healthy donors. Study-wide context: Sequencing of some 190 million T cells in an earlier analysis found 95 million to 120 million unique TCR beta sequences. Findings and limits, study-wide: Follow-up analysis later connected one missense variant in DCLRE1C with trimming of TCR beta V- and J-genes.

The sequenced material came from PBMCs. The receptor was derived from a woman between 18 and 29 years old in good health and CMV-seropositive. This chain connects TRBV7-9 to TRBJ2-5, with D hard to call. CDR3 coding DNA: TGTGCCAGCAGCTTAACTTACTTACAAGAGACCCAGTACTTC. Amino acid sequence: CASSLTYLQETQYF.